Below are 26 T cell receptor beta chains sequenced from a single sample in a study of blood T cell repertoires in COVID-19. The method was immunoSEQ multiplex PCR; TCRdb's version includes in-frame clones alone and lacks a portion of them. The table lists approximately 130,000 clones, around 81% of them singletons. The sequenced sample consisted of peripheral blood. The receptors shown here come from a human donor in a cohort sampled during active COVID-19.

This chain uses TRBV25-1 with TRBJ1-1; weak D call: TRBD1 (5 bases). Germline V gene data show CDR1 as MGHDK and CDR2 as SYGVNS. This CDR3 contains 14 residues. Trimming took off 6 bases at V and 3 bases at J, with 14 bases between the two ends. The CDR3 protein is CASRSTGVDTEAFF. The DNA of the CDR3 is TGTGCCAGCAGATCAACAGGAGTGGACACTGAAGCTTTCTTT.

This chain links TRBV7-2 with TRBJ1-1, with 9 bases fitting TRBD1. The CDR3 has 14 residues. Germline V gives CDR1 SGHTA, CDR2 FQGNSA. V was clipped by 4 bases and J by 1 base; unmatched bases: 1. CDR3 sequence (DNA): TGTGCCAGCAGCTGGACAGGGGCGAACACTGAAGCTTTCTTT. This encodes CASSWTGANTEAFF.

J is TRBJ2-3 and V is TRBV2, with D possibly TRBD2 on 5 matching bases. This CDR3 has 15 residues. Looked up from germline, CDR1 is SNHLY and CDR2 is FYNNEI. V gave up 6 bases and J gave up 3 bases, with 16 bases separating them. The CDR3 DNA reads TGTGCCAGCAGAAAGAGGGCAGATCGAACAGATACGCAGTATTTT. The encoded protein is CASRKRADRTDTQYF. The full variable domain, with the rest looked up from reference TRBV2 and TRBJ2-3, is EPEVTQTPSHQVTQMGQEVILRCVPISNHLYFYWYRQILGQKVEFLVSFYNNEISEKSEIFDDQFSVERPDGSNFTLKIRSTKLEDSAMYFCASRKRADRTDTQYFGPGTRLTVL.

The chain couples TRBV27 to TRBJ2-4; 7 nucleotides agree with TRBD1. CDR3 length: 13 amino acids. V gave up 9 bases and J gave up 0 bases; unmatched junction bases: 2. Germline values: CDR1 MNHEY, CDR2 SMNVEV (reference sequence). The CDR3 spells CASRQGAKNIQYF. CDR3 bases: TGTGCCAGTCGACAGGGAGCCAAAAACATTCAGTACTTC.

The chain is built from TRBV21-1 and TRBJ1-1; the tabulated D call, TRBD1, remains unverified against the DNA. TRBV21-1 is deemed a pseudogene. This CDR3 is 15 amino acids long. The CDR3 DNA sequence: TGTGCCAGCAGCGAAAATCCAGGGTGGGCCACTGAAGCTTTCTTT. This encodes CASSENPGWATEAFF.

Concerning this clone: The same CDR3 is also encoded by other DNA sequences in this sample. The chain links TRBV19 to TRBJ2-3, with a tentative D call TRBD2 (6 bases). V gave up 1 base and J gave up 1 base, with 6 bases separating them. CDR1 LNHDA and CDR2 SQIVND come from the germline V gene (reference sequence). This CDR3 spans 14 amino acids. CDR3 DNA sequence: TGTGCCAGTAGTATAGCGGGGGGCACAGATACGCAGTATTTT. Translation: CASSIAGGTDTQYF.

This sequence joins TRBV30 and TRBJ1-2; D gene unclear. The CDR3 runs to 11 residues. Trimming cost V 0 bases and J 8 bases, with 7 bases left between them. CDR1 and CDR2 from the germline V gene are GTSNPN and SVGIG (reference sequence). The CDR3 sequence: CAWSVGEGYTF. The CDR3 bases are TGTGCCTGGAGTGTCGGGGAAGGCTACACCTTC.

V gene TRBV11-3 combines with J gene TRBJ2-1, with D unclear. Germline V lookup: CDR1 SGHNT, CDR2 YENEEA. The germline V and J ends were trimmed by 4 bases and 8 bases, with 15 bases remaining between them. There are 14 residues in the CDR3. CDR3 sequence reads: CASSSRLNWDEQFF. CDR3 sequence (DNA): TGTGCCAGCAGCTCCAGACTTAACTGGGATGAGCAGTTCTTC.

The rearrangement uses TRBV5-1 and TRBJ1-2; the match to TRBD1 covers 7 bases. The germline V gene has CDR1 SGHRS and CDR2 YFSETQ. The length of the CDR3 is 14 residues. After removal of 2 bases from V and 4 bases from J, the junction contained 5 bases not matched to a gene. CDR3 nucleotides: TGCGCCAGCAGCTTCGAGGCAGGGGGCTATGGCTACACCTTC. Amino acids: CASSFEAGGYGYTF.

V usage is TRBV7-9 and J usage is TRBJ2-7, with TRBD1 as a possible D gene (6 bases). Trimming cost V 5 bases and J 0 bases, with 11 bases left between them. Germline V gene sequence: CDR1 SEHNR, CDR2 FQNEAQ (reference sequence). This CDR3 contains 14 residues. The chain's CDR3 is CASSGTLLSYEQYF. The DNA of the CDR3 is TGTGCCAGCAGCGGGACACTCCTCTCCTACGAGCAGTACTTC.

This chain joins TRBV6-4 and TRBJ1-5; 8 bases line up with TRBD1. The CDR3 totals 18 residues. After removal of 2 bases from V and 3 bases from J, the junction contained 12 bases not matched to a gene. Germline V lookup: CDR1 MRHNA, CDR2 SNTAGT. The CDR3 DNA is TGTGCCAGCAGTGACCCTTTTACAGGGGGAAGGAACAATCAGCCCCAGCATTTT. The encoded protein is CASSDPFTGGRNNQPQHF.

V is TRBV28 and J is TRBJ1-6, with TRBD1 as a possible D gene (6 bases). Germline CDR1 is MDHEN and CDR2 is SYDVKM. Trimming stripped 6 bases from V and 10 bases from J, with 19 bases between. This CDR3 is 15 amino acids long. The chain's CDR3 is CASSPLTGTRSPLHF. The DNA of the CDR3 is TGTGCCAGCAGCCCACTGACAGGTACGAGATCACCCCTCCACTTT.

V gene TRBV6-1 combines with J gene TRBJ1-2; D uncertain. Trimming cost V 1 base and J 5 bases, with 14 bases left between them. The CDR3 runs 15 residues. Germline lookup yields CDR1 MNHNS and CDR2 SASEGT. CDR3 protein: CASSEGGAGSYGYTF. The CDR3 coding sequence is TGTGCCAGCAGTGAAGGGGGAGCAGGCTCGTATGGCTACACCTTC.

J is TRBJ1-1 and V is TRBV6-5; 7 nucleotides line up with TRBD1. Per the germline V gene, CDR1 is MNHEY and CDR2 is SVGAGI. The CDR3 sequence is 13 residues long. V lost 8 bases and J lost 7; bases outside the gene matches: 10. Written as DNA, the CDR3 is TGTGCCAGCGGGATGACAGGGCCTTATGAAGCTTTCTTT. Amino acids: CASGMTGPYEAFF.

CDR3 sequence: CASSGDRGAYGYTF. The DNA for the CDR3 is TGTGCCAGTAGTGGGGACAGGGGTGCGTATGGCTACACCTTC. The chain uses TRBV19 and TRBJ1-2; the match to TRBD1 covers 10 bases. After removal of 5 bases from V and 5 bases from J, the junction contained 5 bases not matched to a gene. Germline V CDR1 and CDR2: LNHDA, SQIVND (reference sequence). The CDR3 length is 14 residues.

The V call is TRBV7-8, the J call TRBJ2-5; no clear D. CDR3 length equals 12 residues. Germline CDR1 reads SGHVS; CDR2 reads FQNEAQ. V was trimmed by 1 base and J by 5 bases, leaving 5 bases between them. CDR3 residues: CASSLVSETQYF. In DNA, the CDR3 is TGTGCCAGCAGCTTAGTTTCGGAGACCCAGTACTTC.

This clone turned up a few times. This chain connects TRBV9 to TRBJ1-2; 9 bases are a match to TRBD1. The ends lost 2 bases at V and 7 bases at J; junction bases unmatched: 9. Germline V gene sequence: CDR1 SGDLS, CDR2 YYNGEE. The CDR3 extends over 15 amino acids. The CDR3 loop is CASSVLTGGEGGYTF. Here the CDR3 DNA reads TGTGCCAGCAGCGTTTTGACAGGGGGTGAGGGTGGCTACACCTTC.

This clone showed up just a few times. The chain joins TRBV28 to TRBJ1-1; 7 bases match TRBD1. CDR1 is MDHEN and CDR2 is SYDVKM in the germline V gene. Unmatched junction bases numbered 2, after V lost 6 bases and J lost 1 base. The CDR3 extends over 13 amino acids. CDR3 loop: CASRRGQNTEAFF. The DNA for the CDR3 is TGTGCCAGCAGGAGGGGGCAGAACACTGAAGCTTTCTTT.

The chain joins TRBV7-9 to TRBJ2-3, with 12 bases aligning to TRBD2. Germline loops: CDR1 SEHNR, CDR2 FQNEAQ (reference sequence). The CDR3 has 16 amino acids. J gave up 5 bases and V 4 bases, and 7 bases lay outside the gene matches. The CDR3 sequence is CASSSRTSGDGDTQYF. The CDR3 DNA sequence: TGTGCCAGCAGCTCACGGACTAGCGGGGATGGAGATACGCAGTATTTT.

The chain employs TRBV19 and TRBJ2-7; D remains unclear. Per the germline V gene, CDR1 is LNHDA and CDR2 is SQIVND (reference sequence). V lost 3 bases and J lost 1, with 4 bases in between. CDR3 length: 12 amino acids. As DNA, the CDR3 is TGTGCCAGTAGTATGAGATCCTACGAGCAGTACTTC. It is translated as CASSMRSYEQYF.

This clone was seen a single time. The CDR3 reads CASSYNTHYGYTF. As DNA, the CDR3 is TGTGCCAGCAGTTACAACACACACTATGGCTACACCTTC. This chain uses TRBV28 with TRBJ1-2; no clear D gene. Trimming shortened V by 4 bases and J by 3 bases, and 9 bases separated the two germline ends. Germline V lookup: CDR1 MDHEN, CDR2 SYDVKM. The CDR3 consists of 13 residues.

This clone showed up just a few times. This chain joins TRBV3-1 (or the pseudogene TRBV3-2) and TRBJ2-3; 13 bases fit TRBD2. The CDR3 has 20 amino acids. Germline V gives CDR1 LGHDT, CDR2 YNNKEL (reference sequence). J lost 0 bases, V lost 4 bases, and 13 bases had no gene match. The DNA of the CDR3 is TGTGCCAGCAGCCCTTTTGGGGGACTAGCGGGGTCCTCTAGCACAGATACGCAGTATTTT. Translated: CASSPFGGLAGSSSTDTQYF.

This chain uses TRBV5-1 with TRBJ1-5; D is unresolved. Trimming took 0 bases from V and 2 from J, leaving 9 bases between them. Germline lookup yields CDR1 SGHRS and CDR2 YFSETQ. The CDR3 sequence is 15 residues long. In DNA, the CDR3 is TGCGCCAGCAGCTTGGGGGCGGGAGGCAATCAGCCCCAGCATTTT. It specifies CASSLGAGGNQPQHF.

The chain joins TRBV7-9 to TRBJ1-2; 11 bases match TRBD1. This CDR3 spans 16 amino acids. V shed 5 bases, J shed 2 bases, and the junction held 7 bases outside the gene matches. Germline V gene sequence: CDR1 SEHNR, CDR2 FQNEAQ (reference sequence). This CDR3 reads CASSTRDRGINYGYTF. The CDR3 DNA is TGTGCCAGCAGCACCCGGGACAGGGGGATAAACTATGGCTACACCTTC.

This clone has only a few counts. The chain employs TRBV3-1 (or the pseudogene TRBV3-2) and TRBJ1-5; D is undetermined. The CDR3 extends over 13 amino acids. The ends were cut back, 0 bases at V and 13 bases at J, with 13 bases in the middle. Looked up from germline, CDR1 is LGHDT and CDR2 is YNNKEL (reference sequence). CDR3 region: CASSQERSARQHF. CDR3 bases: TGTGCCAGCAGCCAAGAGAGGTCGGCCCGTCAGCATTTT.

The V call is TRBV19, the J call TRBJ2-1, with TRBD1 identical over 8 bases. The CDR3 loop spans 14 amino acids. The V and J ends lost 5 bases and 4 bases, in that order; junction bases with no gene match: 4. Germline-derived CDR1 and CDR2 are LNHDA and SQIVND (reference sequence). The CDR3 loop is CASSFGQGYNEQFF. CDR3 DNA: TGTGCCAGTAGTTTTGGACAGGGATACAATGAGCAGTTCTTC.